The clone carrying this TCR beta chain was picked up one time. These data come from a study of cytomegalovirus exposure and HLA in healthy donors. The table came from immunoSEQ multiplex PCR; TCRdb's copy has only in-frame clones and leaves some out. The sample has 150,000 to 200,000 clones; approximately 87% are singletons. Germline V CDR1 and CDR2: SGHRS, YFSETQ. V lost 6 bases, J lost 4 bases, and 11 bases lay in between. The CDR3 is made up of 13 amino acids. The receptor was derived from a woman aged 25 to 39 in good health and CMV-seronegative. This chain connects TRBV5-1 to TRBJ2-1; D is possibly TRBD1 or TRBD2 (5 bases each). Specimen: PBMCs. CDR3 in DNA: TGCGCCAGCACCCTTTGGGGGTACAATGAGCAGTTCTTC. Encoded protein: CASTLWGYNEQFF.